These 23 T cell receptor beta chains share one sample of origin, sequenced in a study of OX40 agonist ivuxolimab in advanced cancers. Clones were sequenced by immunoSEQ multiplex PCR, and TCRdb holds only the in-frame ones, with some missing. The data show 55,000 to 70,000 clones, just under 85% seen once. Sequencing was performed on CD4+ or CD8+ T cells sorted from blood, taken in a trial of the OX40 agonist ivuxolimab. The receptors come from an adult with an advanced solid tumor such as melanoma, head and neck, liver or kidney cancer.

This chain uses TRBV6-5 with TRBJ2-5; D could derive from TRBD1 or TRBD2 (5 bases each). Germline V gene data show CDR1 as MNHEY and CDR2 as SVGAGI. This CDR3 has 14 residues. The V and J ends lost 4 bases and 5 bases respectively, with 14 bases between them. The CDR3: CASSSGLEGETQYF. CDR3 coding DNA: TGTGCCAGCAGTTCGGGGCTTGAGGGGGAGACCCAGTACTTC.

The gene calls are TRBV5-1 and TRBJ1-4, with a possible D match to TRBD1 (6 bases). Trimming stripped 0 bases from V and 7 bases from J, with 10 bases between. CDR3 length equals 14 residues. Germline values: CDR1 SGHRS, CDR2 YFSETQ. The CDR3, as DNA: TGCGCCAGCAGCTTGGGGACAGTTGGTGAAAAACTGTTTTTT. Its translation: CASSLGTVGEKLFF.

There are a few counts of this clone. The chain has TRBV28 and TRBJ2-7, with D unresolved. This CDR3 comprises 13 residues. Trimming stripped 6 bases from V and 3 bases from J, with 12 bases between. Germline assignment: CDR1 MDHEN and CDR2 SYDVKM. The chain's CDR3 is CASRPPVDYEQYF. The CDR3 DNA follows: TGTGCCAGCAGACCACCTGTCGACTACGAGCAGTACTTC.

Here the CDR3 DNA reads TGCGCCAGCTTGGGGACAGCAAGCAATCAGCCCCAGCATTTT. It yields the protein CASLGTASNQPQHF. This sequence joins TRBV10-1 and TRBJ1-5, with 7 bases identical to TRBD1. The germline V gene encodes CDR1 WNHNN and CDR2 SYGVQD (reference sequence). V dropped 8 bases and J dropped 1; count of bases not matched to a gene: 5. The CDR3 covers 14 residues.

This clone was counted only a few times. Other DNA sequences in this specimen translate into the identical CDR3. The chain carries TRBV6-6 and TRBJ1-5; D is perhaps TRBD1 (5 bases). The CDR3 spans 12 residues. The germline V gene has CDR1 MNHNY and CDR2 SVGAGI (reference sequence). The V gene lost 4 bases and the J gene lost 6 bases, with 7 bases spanning the gap. CDR3 loop: CASSSRGQPQHF. In DNA, the CDR3 is TGTGCCAGCAGTTCAAGGGGTCAGCCCCAGCATTTT.

This clone has just one count. This chain links TRBV28 with TRBJ1-3, with D tentatively TRBD1 (5 bases). V gave up 6 bases and J gave up 0 bases, with 15 bases separating them. Germline CDR1 and CDR2: MDHEN and SYDVKM. This CDR3 has 16 residues. The CDR3 protein is CASSLTGDPSGNTIYF. The CDR3 DNA reads TGTGCCAGCAGCCTAACAGGAGACCCCTCTGGAAACACCATATATTTT.

The table lists this clone with a few counts. This chain joins TRBV27 and TRBJ1-1; no clear D gene. The CDR3 extends over 13 amino acids. Trimming cost V 2 bases and J 8 bases, with 12 bases left between them. Per the germline V gene, CDR1 is MNHEY and CDR2 is SMNVEV (reference sequence). The CDR3 DNA reads as TGTGCCAGCAGTTTAGCTAGTTCTACAGAAGCTTTCTTT. As protein: CASSLASSTEAFF.

The V gene is TRBV18, the J gene TRBJ2-1, with a tentative D call TRBD2 (5 bases). Trimming took off 3 bases at V and 9 bases at J, with 18 bases between the two ends. Germline V gene data show CDR1 as KGHSH and CDR2 as LQKENI. This CDR3 comprises 15 residues. The CDR3 loop reads CASSPTWSGRGEQFF. The CDR3 nucleotides read TGTGCCAGCTCACCCACCTGGTCAGGACGGGGTGAGCAGTTCTTC.

CDR3 DNA sequence: TGTGCCAGCCAAGCGGGAGCAGATACGCAGTATTTT. Translated, it gives CASQAGADTQYF. The chain couples TRBV2 to TRBJ2-3; 8 bases match TRBD2. This CDR3 is built from 12 residues. V lost 8 bases to trimming and J lost 4 bases; unmatched junction nucleotides: 2. Germline CDR1 reads SNHLY; CDR2 reads FYNNEI.

Only a few counts were recorded for this clone. This chain links TRBV7-3 with TRBJ2-6; no firm D call. The CDR3 has 15 amino acids. The germline V gene has CDR1 SGHTA and CDR2 FQGTGA. The V end lost 1 base, the J end lost 0 bases, and 4 bases lay between the germline ends. The CDR3 DNA is TGTGCCAGCAGCTTAAGGCACTCTGGGGCCAACGTCCTGACTTTC. It specifies CASSLRHSGANVLTF. Filled out from reference TRBV7-3 and TRBJ2-6, the complete variable domain reads GAGVSQTPSNKVTEKGKYVELRCDPISGHTALYWYRQSLGQGPEFLIYFQGTGAADDSGLPNDRFFAVRPEGSVSTLKIQRTERGDSAVYLCASSLRHSGANVLTFGAGSRLTVL.

This chain links TRBV25-1 with TRBJ2-1; TRBD2 matches 11 bases. This CDR3 spans 16 amino acids. Trimming cost V 5 bases and J 6 bases; bases outside gene matches: 9. Germline CDR1 is MGHDK and CDR2 is SYGVNS. CDR3 sequence reads: CASSNEIAGGPNEQFF. The CDR3 DNA reads TGTGCCAGCAGTAACGAGATAGCGGGAGGGCCCAATGAGCAGTTCTTC.

This clone appeared once. The V call is TRBV11-1, the J call TRBJ2-1; 8 positions agree with TRBD2. Germline lookup yields CDR1 SGHAT and CDR2 FQDESV (reference sequence). The CDR3 loop spans 13 amino acids. V shed 3 bases, J shed 7 bases, and the junction held 2 bases outside the gene matches. The CDR3 protein is CASSFERENEQFF. CDR3 nucleotides: TGTGCCAGCAGCTTTGAGCGGGAGAATGAGCAGTTCTTC.

The chain recombines TRBV5-1 with TRBJ2-1; D might be TRBD1 or TRBD2, each matching 5 bases. The germline V gene has CDR1 SGHRS and CDR2 YFSETQ. Trimming cost V 0 bases and J 1 base, with 8 bases left between them. The CDR3 covers 15 residues. This CDR3 is CASSLAEGSYNEQFF. For the CDR3, the DNA is TGCGCCAGCAGCTTGGCTGAGGGGTCCTACAATGAGCAGTTCTTC.

The chain has TRBV7-6 and TRBJ2-1, with TRBD2 matching 9 bases. This CDR3 is built from 14 residues. Per the germline V gene, CDR1 is SGHVS and CDR2 is FNYEAQ. V gave up 5 bases and J gave up 7 bases; unmatched junction bases: 6. The CDR3 sequence is CASSPRSGSNEQFF. CDR3 DNA: TGTGCCAGCAGCCCTCGTAGCGGGAGTAATGAGCAGTTCTTC. Full variable domain (remainder filled in from reference TRBV7-6 and TRBJ2-1): GAGVSQSPRYKVTKRGQDVALRCDPISGHVSLYWYRQALGQGPEFLTYFNYEAQQDKSGLPNDRFSAERPEGSISTLTIQRTEQRDSAMYRCASSPRSGSNEQFFGPGTRLTVL.

The chain has TRBV13 and TRBJ2-6; unclear D gene. The germline V gene has CDR1 PRHDT and CDR2 FYEKMQ (reference sequence). Trimming shortened V by 0 bases and J by 0 bases, and 3 bases separated the two germline ends. The CDR3 extends over 15 amino acids. The CDR3 DNA follows: TGTGCCAGCAGCTTAGGACTCTCTGGGGCCAACGTCCTGACTTTC. Translating it yields CASSLGLSGANVLTF.

The CDR3 here is CASSLLSWTDTQYF. CDR3 sequence (DNA): TGTGCCAGTAGCCTCTTAAGTTGGACAGATACGCAGTATTTT. V is TRBV19 and J is TRBJ2-3, with unresolved D. The V end lost 6 bases, the J end lost 3 bases, and 13 bases lay between the germline ends. CDR1 is LNHDA and CDR2 is SQIVND in the germline V gene (reference sequence). The CDR3 has 14 amino acids.

This chain connects TRBV11-3 to TRBJ2-7; 7 positions agree with TRBD2. Germline CDR1 is SGHNT and CDR2 is YENEEA. V dropped 1 base and J dropped 5; count of bases not matched to a gene: 5. The CDR3 spans 14 residues. The CDR3 reads CASSLVASGNEQYF. The CDR3 DNA follows: TGTGCCAGCAGCTTAGTTGCTAGCGGAAACGAGCAGTACTTC.

The chain recombines TRBV4-1 with TRBJ1-2; 7 bases match TRBD1. The V gene's germline CDR1 is MGHRA and CDR2 YSYEKL. The J segment lost 7 bases and the V segment lost 4 bases, leaving 9 bases of the junction unmatched. The CDR3 is made up of 14 amino acids. This CDR3 is CASSPGGIGGGYTF. In DNA, the CDR3 is TGCGCCAGCAGCCCAGGGGGGATCGGTGGTGGCTACACCTTC.

The genes are TRBV7-9 and TRBJ1-1; D unclear. CDR3 length: 15 residues. The germline V and J ends were trimmed by 1 base and 1 base, with 10 bases remaining between them. Germline CDR1 and CDR2: SEHNR and FQNEAQ (reference sequence). As DNA, the CDR3 is TGTGCCAGCAGCTTAGGACGCCTGAAGAACACTGAAGCTTTCTTT. This sequence encodes CASSLGRLKNTEAFF.

This clone has a handful of counts. The rearrangement links TRBV5-6 to TRBJ2-1; D remains unclear. Germline CDR1 is SGHDT and CDR2 is YYEEEE. Trimming shortened V by 3 bases and J by 2 bases, and 0 bases separated the two germline ends. This CDR3 is built from 11 residues. CDR3 in amino acids: CASSSYNEQFF. CDR3 sequence (DNA): TGTGCCAGCAGCTCCTACAATGAGCAGTTCTTC.

This clone was seen once. The rearrangement uses TRBV7-8 and TRBJ1-1; D is ambiguous. CDR1 is SGHVS, CDR2 FQNEAQ, per germline. The V and J ends lost 5 bases and 1 base respectively, with 11 bases between them. The CDR3 covers 14 residues. CDR3 sequence (DNA): TGTGCCAGCAGCCCCCCAGGAGAGAACACTGAAGCTTTCTTT. It yields the protein CASSPPGENTEAFF.

The rearrangement uses TRBV19 and TRBJ2-1; 9 nucleotides line up with TRBD1. The germline V gene has CDR1 LNHDA and CDR2 SQIVND (reference sequence). J lost 4 bases, V lost 5 bases, and 9 bases had no gene match. CDR3 length equals 16 residues. CDR3 coding DNA: TGTGCCAGTAGTTCTAGGGCAGGGACAGGGTACAATGAGCAGTTCTTC. This gives the protein CASSSRAGTGYNEQFF.

The genes are TRBV11-2 and TRBJ2-7, with no clear D. Germline loops: CDR1 SGHAT, CDR2 FQNNGV. V dropped 0 bases and J dropped 2 bases, with 23 bases sitting between them. The CDR3 covers 19 residues. CDR3 sequence (DNA): TGTGCCAGCAGCTTAGATGATCCTTTCCTTAAATACTTAACCTACGAGCAGTACTTC. Protein product: CASSLDDPFLKYLTYEQYF.